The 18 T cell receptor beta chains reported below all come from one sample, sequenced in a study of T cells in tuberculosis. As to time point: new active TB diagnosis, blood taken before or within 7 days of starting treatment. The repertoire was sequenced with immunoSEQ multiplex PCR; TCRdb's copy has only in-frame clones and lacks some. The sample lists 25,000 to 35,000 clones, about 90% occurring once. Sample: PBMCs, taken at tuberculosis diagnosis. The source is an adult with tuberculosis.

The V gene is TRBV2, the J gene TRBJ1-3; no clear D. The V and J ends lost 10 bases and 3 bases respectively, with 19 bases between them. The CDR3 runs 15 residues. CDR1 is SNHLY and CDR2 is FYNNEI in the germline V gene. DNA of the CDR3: TGTGCCACCCTGAACGAAGGACTACGTGGAAACACCATATATTTT. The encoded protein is CATLNEGLRGNTIYF.

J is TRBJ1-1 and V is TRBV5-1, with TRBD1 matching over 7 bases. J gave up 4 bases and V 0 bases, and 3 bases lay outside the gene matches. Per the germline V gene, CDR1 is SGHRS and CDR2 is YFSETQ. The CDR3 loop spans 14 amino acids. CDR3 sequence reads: CASSLATGATEAFF. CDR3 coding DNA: TGCGCCAGCAGCTTGGCCACAGGGGCCACTGAAGCTTTCTTT.

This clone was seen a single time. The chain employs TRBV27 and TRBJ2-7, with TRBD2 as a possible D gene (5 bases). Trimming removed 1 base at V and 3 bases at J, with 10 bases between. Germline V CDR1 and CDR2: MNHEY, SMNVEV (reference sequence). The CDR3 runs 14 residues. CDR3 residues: CASSLLAGDYEQYF. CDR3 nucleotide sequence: TGTGCCAGCAGTTTATTGGCCGGGGACTACGAGCAGTACTTC.

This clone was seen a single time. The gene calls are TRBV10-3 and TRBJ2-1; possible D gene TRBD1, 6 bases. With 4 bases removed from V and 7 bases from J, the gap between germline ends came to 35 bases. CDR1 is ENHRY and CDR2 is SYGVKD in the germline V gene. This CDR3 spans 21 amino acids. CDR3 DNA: TGTGCCATCAGTGCCCCCCCCAAGTGGGGAAGCAGGGGCCTGGATGGGAATGAGCAGTTCTTC. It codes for CAISAPPKWGSRGLDGNEQFF.

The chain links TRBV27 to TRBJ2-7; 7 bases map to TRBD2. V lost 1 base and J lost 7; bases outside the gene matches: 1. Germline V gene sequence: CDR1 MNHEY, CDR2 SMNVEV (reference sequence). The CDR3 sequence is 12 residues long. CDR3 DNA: TGTGCCAGCAGTTTATGGGGGGGGGAGCAGTACTTC. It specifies CASSLWGGEQYF.

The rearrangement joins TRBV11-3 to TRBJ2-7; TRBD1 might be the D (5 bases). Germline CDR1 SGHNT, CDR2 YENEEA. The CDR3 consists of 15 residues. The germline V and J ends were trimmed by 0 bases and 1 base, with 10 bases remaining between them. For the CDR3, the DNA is TGTGCCAGCAGCTTAGAAACAGGTTCTTCCTACGAGCAGTACTTC. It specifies CASSLETGSSYEQYF.

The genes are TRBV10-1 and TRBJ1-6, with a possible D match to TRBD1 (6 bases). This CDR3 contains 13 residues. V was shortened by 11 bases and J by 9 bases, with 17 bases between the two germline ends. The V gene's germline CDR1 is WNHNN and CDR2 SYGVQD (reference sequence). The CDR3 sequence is CASSETGRSPLHF. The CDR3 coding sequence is TGCGCCTCCTCGGAGACAGGCCGTTCACCCCTCCACTTT.

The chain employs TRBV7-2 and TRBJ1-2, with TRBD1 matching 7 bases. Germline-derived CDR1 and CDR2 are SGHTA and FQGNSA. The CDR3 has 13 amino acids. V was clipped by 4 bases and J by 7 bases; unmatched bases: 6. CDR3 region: CASSYRQGVGYTF. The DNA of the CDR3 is TGTGCCAGCAGCTACAGGCAGGGGGTTGGCTACACCTTC.

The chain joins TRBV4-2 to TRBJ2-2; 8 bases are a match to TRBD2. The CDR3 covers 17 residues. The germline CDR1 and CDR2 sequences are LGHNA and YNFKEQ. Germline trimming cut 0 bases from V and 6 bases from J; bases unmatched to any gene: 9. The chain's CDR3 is CASSQDLPGGLAGELFF. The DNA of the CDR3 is TGTGCCAGCAGCCAAGATCTACCGGGGGGGCTGGCCGGGGAGCTGTTTTTT.

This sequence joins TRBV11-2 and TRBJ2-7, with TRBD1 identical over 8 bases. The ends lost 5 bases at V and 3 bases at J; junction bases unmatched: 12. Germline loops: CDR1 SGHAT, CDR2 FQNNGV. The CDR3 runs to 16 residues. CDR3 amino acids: CASSRTPGQVFYEQYF. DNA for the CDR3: TGTGCCAGCAGCCGAACGCCGGGACAGGTCTTCTACGAGCAGTACTTC.

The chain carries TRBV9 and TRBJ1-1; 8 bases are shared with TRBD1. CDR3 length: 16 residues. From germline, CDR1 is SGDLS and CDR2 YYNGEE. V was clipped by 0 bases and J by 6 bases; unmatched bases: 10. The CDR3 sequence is CASSVGEGDRFSEAFF. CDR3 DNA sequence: TGTGCCAGCAGCGTAGGGGAGGGGGACAGGTTCTCTGAAGCTTTCTTT.

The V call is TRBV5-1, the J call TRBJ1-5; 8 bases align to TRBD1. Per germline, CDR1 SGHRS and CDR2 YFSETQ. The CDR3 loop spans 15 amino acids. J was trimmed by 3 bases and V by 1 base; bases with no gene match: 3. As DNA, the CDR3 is TGCGCCAGCAGCTTGTCAGGGGGCAACAATCAGCCCCAGCATTTT. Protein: CASSLSGGNNQPQHF.

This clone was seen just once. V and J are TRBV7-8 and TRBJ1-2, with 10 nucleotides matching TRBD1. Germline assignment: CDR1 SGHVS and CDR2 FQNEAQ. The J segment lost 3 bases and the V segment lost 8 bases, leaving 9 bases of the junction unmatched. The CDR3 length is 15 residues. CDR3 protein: CASLLGGTGDYGYTF. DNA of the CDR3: TGTGCCAGCCTCTTAGGGGGGACAGGGGACTATGGCTACACCTTC.

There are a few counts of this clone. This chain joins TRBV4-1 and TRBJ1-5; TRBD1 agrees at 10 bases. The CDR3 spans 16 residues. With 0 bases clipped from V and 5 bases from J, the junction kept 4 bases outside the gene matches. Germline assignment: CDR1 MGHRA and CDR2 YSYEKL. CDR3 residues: CASSQDWGQGYQPQHF. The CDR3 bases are TGCGCCAGCAGCCAAGATTGGGGACAGGGGTATCAGCCCCAGCATTTT.

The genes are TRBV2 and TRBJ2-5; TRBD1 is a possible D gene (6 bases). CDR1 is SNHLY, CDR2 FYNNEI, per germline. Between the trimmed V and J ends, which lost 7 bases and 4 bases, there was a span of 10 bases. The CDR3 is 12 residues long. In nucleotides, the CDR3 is TGTGCCAGCAAGACCAGGGGAGAGACCCAGTACTTC. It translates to CASKTRGETQYF.

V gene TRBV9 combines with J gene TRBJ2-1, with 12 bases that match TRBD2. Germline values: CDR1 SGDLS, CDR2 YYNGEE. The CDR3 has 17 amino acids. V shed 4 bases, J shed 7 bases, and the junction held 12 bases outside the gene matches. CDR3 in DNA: TGTGCCAGCAGCTCCCACGGACTAGCGGGACTTATGAATGAGCAGTTCTTC. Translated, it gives CASSSHGLAGLMNEQFF.

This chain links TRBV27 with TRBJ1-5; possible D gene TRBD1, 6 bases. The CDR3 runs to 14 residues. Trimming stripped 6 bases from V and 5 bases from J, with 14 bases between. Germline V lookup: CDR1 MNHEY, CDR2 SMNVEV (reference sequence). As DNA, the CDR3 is TGTGCCAGCAGGCTCCTCGGGGGGCATCAGCCCCAGCATTTT. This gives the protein CASRLLGGHQPQHF.

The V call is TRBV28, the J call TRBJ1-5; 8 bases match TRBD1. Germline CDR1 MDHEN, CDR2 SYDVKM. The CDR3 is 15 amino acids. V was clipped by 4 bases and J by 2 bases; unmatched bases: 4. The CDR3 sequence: CASSSPTGGNQPQHF. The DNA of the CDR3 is TGTGCCAGCAGTTCACCGACAGGGGGCAATCAGCCCCAGCATTTT.